The 31 T cell receptor beta chains listed next were all sequenced from one sample in a study of blood T cell repertoires in COVID-19 (TCRdb year 2020). The method behind the library was the immunoSEQ multiplex PCR assay. What TCRdb holds here is the immuneACCESS table cut down to in-frame rearrangements. Part of the clones is not present; checked against another copy, under half of the missing clones reflect an unresolved V gene, and the others are unexplained. The sample yields around 440,000 clones; more than 70% were counted once. The ten biggest clones cover approximately 12% of the sample. The specimen was peripheral blood. These receptors were taken from a woman in her 50s with COVID-19, enrolled during active disease.

CDR3 DNA: TGTGCCATCGGTCTGCGGACTGAAGCTTTCTTT. As protein: CAIGLRTEAFF. V usage is TRBV10-3 and J usage is TRBJ1-1; D not certain. Trimming removed 8 bases from V and 5 bases from J, with 9 bases in between. This CDR3 is built from 11 residues. The germline gives CDR1 ENHRY, CDR2 SYGVKD.

The gene calls are TRBV5-6 and TRBJ1-2; TRBD1 matches at 7 bases. V trimming: 2 bases; J trimming: 5 bases; junction bases outside the gene matches: 6. Germline values: CDR1 SGHDT, CDR2 YYEEEE. The CDR3 spans 14 residues. The CDR3 protein is CASSFGQVGYGYTF. The CDR3 region has the DNA TGTGCCAGCAGCTTCGGACAGGTCGGATATGGCTACACCTTC.

The V call is TRBV9, the J call TRBJ2-3; the D is unclear. The CDR3 spans 14 residues. Per germline, CDR1 SGDLS and CDR2 YYNGEE. V was shortened by 3 bases and J by 3 bases, with 11 bases between the two germline ends. The CDR3 sequence: CASSELGSTDTQYF. CDR3 in DNA: TGTGCCAGCAGCGAACTGGGCAGTACAGATACGCAGTATTTT.

V gene TRBV6-5 combines with J gene TRBJ1-6, with D perhaps TRBD1 (6 bases). There are 15 residues in the CDR3. Germline V gene sequence: CDR1 MNHEY, CDR2 SVGAGI. V was pared by 7 bases and J by 7 bases, with 17 bases between. CDR3 DNA sequence: TGTGCCAGCATGAGTTGGGTACAGGGAAATTCACCCCTCCACTTT. It specifies CASMSWVQGNSPLHF.

This chain links TRBV6-5 with TRBJ2-7; 7 nucleotides match TRBD1. CDR1 MNHEY and CDR2 SVGAGI come from the germline V gene. The CDR3 spans 13 residues. The junction had 5 bases not matched to a gene; V was cut back by 7 bases and J by 2 bases. CDR3 loop: CASILTGTYEQYF. Written as DNA, the CDR3 is TGTGCCAGCATTCTGACAGGGACCTACGAGCAGTACTTC.

In DNA, the CDR3 is TGCGCCAGCAGCCTCAGAGGAGGGCTAGGCACTGAAGCTTTCTTT. Its translation is CASSLRGGLGTEAFF. V and J are TRBV4-1 and TRBJ1-1; D gene unclear. This CDR3 comprises 15 residues. Germline V gene sequence: CDR1 MGHRA, CDR2 YSYEKL. Trimming left V 4 bases short and J 4 bases short, with 16 bases between.

The chain links TRBV27 to TRBJ2-5; the D gene is possibly TRBD2 (6 bases). V dropped 4 bases and J dropped 1 base, with 10 bases sitting between them. This CDR3 comprises 14 residues. The germline V gene has CDR1 MNHEY and CDR2 SMNVEV (reference sequence). The CDR3, as DNA: TGTGCCAGCAGTTCACTAGCCCGCCAAGAGACCCAGTACTTC. This sequence encodes CASSSLARQETQYF.

The chain uses TRBV10-2 and TRBJ1-2; possibly TRBD1 for D (6 bases). The V end lost 3 bases, the J end lost 4 bases, and 15 bases lay between the germline ends. Germline V CDR1 and CDR2: WSHSY, SAAADI. The CDR3 extends over 15 amino acids. CDR3 region: CASSERRTAAYGYTF. CDR3 in DNA: TGCGCCAGCAGTGAAAGGAGGACAGCGGCCTATGGCTACACCTTC.

The J gene is TRBJ2-3, the V gene TRBV3-1 (or the pseudogene TRBV3-2); TRBD2 matches 8 bases. The germline V gene has CDR1 LGHDT and CDR2 YNNKEL (reference sequence). The J segment lost 4 bases and the V segment lost 3 bases, leaving 9 bases of the junction unmatched. There are 16 residues in the CDR3. The CDR3 region is CASSHIGGAGADTQYF. In DNA form, the CDR3 reads TGTGCCAGCAGCCATATCGGGGGGGCCGGCGCAGATACGCAGTATTTT.

The CDR3 DNA is TGCGCCAGCGGGTACGGCGGAGGTTCACCCCTCCACTTT. Translating it yields CASGYGGGSPLHF. The chain employs TRBV10-2 and TRBJ1-6; D gene unclear. The V end lost 8 bases, the J end lost 9 bases, and 14 bases lay between the germline ends. CDR1 and CDR2 (germline): WSHSY, SAAADI. This CDR3 has 13 residues.

For this clone: This CDR3 is also generated by other DNA sequences in the sample. V and J are TRBV7-9 and TRBJ2-3; 9 positions agree with TRBD2. There are 15 residues in the CDR3. Germline CDR1 reads SEHNR; CDR2 reads FQNEAQ (reference sequence). Losses at the gene ends were 1 base for V and 4 bases for J; bases not matched to a gene: 3. The CDR3 protein is CASSLGSGGADTQYF. CDR3 nucleotides: TGTGCCAGCAGCTTAGGTAGCGGGGGAGCAGATACGCAGTATTTT.

The chain is built from TRBV9 and TRBJ1-5; 10 bases map to TRBD1. This CDR3 has 14 residues. V gave up 3 bases and J gave up 7 bases; unmatched junction bases: 4. Looked up from germline, CDR1 is SGDLS and CDR2 is YYNGEE. This chain's CDR3 is CASSAGTGVQPQHF. The CDR3 DNA sequence: TGTGCCAGCAGCGCCGGGACAGGGGTACAGCCCCAGCATTTT. Using reference TRBV9 and TRBJ1-5 for the parts outside the CDR3, the full variable domain is DSGVTQTPKHLITATGQRVTLRCSPRSGDLSVYWYQQSLDQGLQFLIQYYNGEERAKGNILERFSAQQFPDLHSELNLSSLELGDSALYFCASSAGTGVQPQHFGDGTRLSIL.

The V gene is TRBV19, the J gene TRBJ1-2; 9 bases agree with TRBD1. Germline V gene data show CDR1 as LNHDA and CDR2 as SQIVND (reference sequence). V was pared by 4 bases and J by 6 bases, with 9 bases of the junction left unmatched. The CDR3 contains 15 residues. As DNA, the CDR3 is TGTGCCAGTAGTAACCAGGGACAGGGCGAGGATGGCTACACCTTC. It yields the protein CASSNQGQGEDGYTF.

CDR3 sequence (DNA): TGTGCCAGCAGCTTAACTACGACAGGGGGTAATGAAAAACTGTTTTTT. Translation: CASSLTTTGGNEKLFF. V gene TRBV7-9 combines with J gene TRBJ1-4, with 9 bases identical to TRBD1. J gave up 4 bases and V 2 bases, and 5 bases lay outside the gene matches. Per the germline V gene, CDR1 is SEHNR and CDR2 is FQNEAQ (reference sequence). This CDR3 comprises 16 residues. The whole variable domain, remainder taken from reference TRBV7-9 and TRBJ1-4, is DTGVSQNPRHKITKRGQNVTFRCDPISEHNRLYWYRQTLGQGPEFLTYFQNEAQLEKSRLLSDRFSAERPKGSFSTLEIQRTEQGDSAMYLCASSLTTTGGNEKLFFGSGTQLSVL.

The chain has TRBV7-3 and TRBJ2-1; D is perhaps TRBD2 (6 bases). Germline-derived CDR1 and CDR2 are SGHTA and FQGTGA. This CDR3 is built from 14 residues. V was clipped by 3 bases and J by 6 bases, with 12 bases between them. The CDR3 loop reads CASSFRATSNEQFF. DNA of the CDR3: TGTGCCAGCAGCTTTCGCGCGACTAGCAATGAGCAGTTCTTC.

There are a few counts of this clone. CDR3 sequence: CASSSIQPVAEAFF. CDR3 in DNA: TGTGCCAGCAGCTCAATACAGCCGGTGGCTGAAGCTTTCTTT. The gene calls are TRBV14 and TRBJ1-1; D is ambiguous. CDR3 length: 14 amino acids. V shed 5 bases and J shed 6 bases, with 16 bases lying between them. Germline V lookup: CDR1 SGHDN, CDR2 FVKESK.

The chain has TRBV19 and TRBJ1-5; D remains ambiguous. V lost 7 bases to trimming and J lost 7 bases, with 14 bases between them. CDR1 LNHDA and CDR2 SQIVND come from the germline V gene (reference sequence). CDR3 length: 13 residues. CDR3 protein: CASTFGGEQPQHF. CDR3 nucleotide sequence: TGTGCCAGTACTTTCGGAGGAGAGCAGCCCCAGCATTTT. The full variable domain, its missing parts supplied by reference TRBV19 and TRBJ1-5, is DGGITQSPKYLFRKEGQNVTLSCEQNLNHDAMYWYRQDPGQGLRLIYYSQIVNDFQKGDIAEGYSVSREKKESFPLTVTSAQKNPTAFYLCASTFGGEQPQHFGDGTRLSIL.

Here the CDR3 reads CASSPRQGKPSEAFF. The DNA for the CDR3 is TGTGCCAGCAGCCCTAGACAGGGTAAACCCTCTGAAGCTTTCTTT. The chain uses TRBV7-8 and TRBJ1-1, with 7 positions matching TRBD1. Germline V gene lookup returns CDR1 SGHVS and CDR2 FQNEAQ. V was clipped by 5 bases and J by 6 bases; unmatched bases: 12. This CDR3 contains 15 residues.

V is TRBV7-9 and J is TRBJ2-7, with D maybe TRBD2 (6 bases). V was shortened by 6 bases and J by 5 bases, with 11 bases between the two germline ends. CDR1 SEHNR and CDR2 FQNEAQ come from the germline V gene (reference sequence). The length of the CDR3 is 12 residues. The DNA for the CDR3 is TGTGCCAGCAGGGCCGGGGGAAACGAGCAGTACTTC. Amino acids: CASRAGGNEQYF.

CDR3 residues: CASSQSPSRSYNEQFF. The CDR3, as DNA: TGTGCCAGCAGCCAGTCCCCTTCCCGCTCCTACAATGAGCAGTTCTTC. The V call is TRBV3-1 (or the pseudogene TRBV3-2), the J call TRBJ2-1; D is ambiguous. The CDR3 runs 16 residues. From germline, CDR1 is LGHDT and CDR2 YNNKEL (reference sequence). V lost 3 bases, J lost 0 bases, and 12 bases lay in between.

The rearrangement links TRBV4-1 to TRBJ2-6; weak D call: TRBD1 (7 bases). Germline CDR1 MGHRA, CDR2 YSYEKL. V lost 0 bases, J lost 4 bases, and 19 bases lay in between. This CDR3 is built from 19 residues. In nucleotides, the CDR3 is TGCGCCAGCAGCCAAGAAGTTTATCAGGGGGGCCGGGGGGCCAACGTCCTGACTTTC. It codes for CASSQEVYQGGRGANVLTF.

The chain is built from TRBV4-2 and TRBJ1-5; possibly TRBD1 for D (6 bases). Germline V gene lookup returns CDR1 LGHNA and CDR2 YNFKEQ. This CDR3 has 14 amino acids. The V and J ends lost 1 base and 5 bases respectively, with 9 bases between them. The CDR3 DNA sequence: TGTGCCAGCAGCCAAGCAGGGGCCCATCAGCCCCAGCATTTT. Translating gives CASSQAGAHQPQHF.

This clone was detected a few times. The rearrangement joins TRBV3-1 (or the pseudogene TRBV3-2) to TRBJ2-7, with D uncertain. Trimming shortened V by 1 base and J by 3 bases, and 7 bases separated the two germline ends. CDR1 is LGHDT, CDR2 YNNKEL, per germline (reference sequence). CDR3 length equals 13 residues. CDR3 loop: CASSQGTVYEQYF. The DNA of the CDR3 is TGTGCCAGCAGCCAAGGCACAGTCTACGAGCAGTACTTC.

The chain is built from TRBV12-3 or TRBV12-4 and TRBJ1-1; D is unresolved. Trimming shortened V by 1 base and J by 10 bases, and 10 bases separated the two germline ends. This CDR3 comprises 12 residues. In DNA, the CDR3 is TGTGCCAGCAGTTTAGGGGCCAAAGGAGCTTTCTTT. It translates to CASSLGAKGAFF.

The sample holds one count of this clone. Its ends do not fully match the called genes, so a read error is possible. Additional DNA sequences in this sample encode the identical CDR3. The V call is TRBV5-4, the J call TRBJ1-6; the D gene is possibly TRBD1 (5 bases). The CDR3 consists of 15 residues. Per germline, CDR1 SGHNT and CDR2 YYREEE (reference sequence). The CDR3 coding sequence is TGTGCCAGCAGCTCTTCAGGGACTGAAAATTCACCTCTCCACTTT. Residues: CASSSSGTENSPLHF. Together with reference TRBV5-4 and TRBJ1-6, the CDR3 gives the full variable domain: ETGVTQSPTHLIKTRGQQVTLRCSSQSGHNTVSWYQQALGQGPQFIFQYYREEENGRGNFPPRFSGLQFPNYSSELNVNALELDDSALYLCASSSSGTENSPLHFGNGTRLTVT.

V gene TRBV5-1 combines with J gene TRBJ1-6; the match to TRBD1 covers 7 bases. The V and J ends lost 0 bases and 10 bases, in that order; junction bases with no gene match: 10. Germline V CDR1 and CDR2: SGHRS, YFSETQ. The CDR3 has 16 residues. The CDR3 DNA reads TGCGCCAGCAGCTTGGGACAGGGTGTTAACTCCTCACCCCTCCACTTT. This codes for CASSLGQGVNSSPLHF.

V is TRBV5-8 and J is TRBJ2-3, with D possibly being TRBD1 (6 bases). In germline, CDR1 is SGHTS, CDR2 YDEGEE. The CDR3 loop spans 13 amino acids. Trimming removed 4 bases at V and 4 bases at J, with 10 bases between. The CDR3: CASSPDSADTQYF. The CDR3 DNA reads TGTGCCAGCAGCCCGGACAGTGCAGATACGCAGTATTTT.

This clone was detected only a few times. The chain carries TRBV6-5 and TRBJ1-1; 7 nucleotides line up with TRBD1. CDR1 and CDR2 from the germline V gene are MNHEY and SVGAGI. V shed 5 bases and J 4 bases; nucleotides not matched to a gene: 10. CDR3 length: 15 amino acids. CDR3 in DNA: TGTGCCAGCAGTCCTCTACCGGGACAGTTCACTGAAGCTTTCTTT. It codes for CASSPLPGQFTEAFF.

The V call is TRBV6-6, the J call TRBJ1-2; D is unresolved. Trimming removed 0 bases from V and 6 bases from J, with 8 bases in between. Germline-derived CDR1 and CDR2 are MNHNY and SVGAGI (reference sequence). The CDR3 length is 13 residues. The CDR3 here is CASSYSAVNGYTF. Here the CDR3 DNA reads TGTGCCAGCAGTTACTCTGCGGTTAATGGCTACACCTTC.

The rearrangement links TRBV30 to TRBJ1-5, with D perhaps matching TRBD1 (5 bases). In germline, CDR1 is GTSNPN, CDR2 SVGIG (reference sequence). The CDR3 has 13 amino acids. V was cut by 2 bases and J by 5 bases, with 10 bases left in between. This CDR3 is CAWSWGEDQPQHF. DNA of the CDR3: TGTGCCTGGAGTTGGGGGGAAGATCAGCCCCAGCATTTT.

J is TRBJ1-2 and V is TRBV19; TRBD1 matches at 8 bases. V shed 4 bases and J 6 bases; nucleotides not matched to a gene: 10. From germline, CDR1 is LNHDA and CDR2 SQIVND (reference sequence). This CDR3 is 15 amino acids long. CDR3 nucleotide sequence: TGTGCCAGTAGTACCTGGGCAGGGGGCGCGGATGGCTACACCTTC. It yields the protein CASSTWAGGADGYTF.